Sequencing of this TCR beta chain was carried out in a study of cytotoxic CD8 clonotypes in ibrutinib-treated CLL. Study in general: Of a cohort that held about a dozen relapsed/refractory and around 15 treatment-naive patients, roughly 18 were IGHV unmutated. Regarding the study as a whole: Public clonotypes (which were uncommon) either contracted or remained stable on treatment. Relative to age-matched healthy donors, clonality at baseline was higher, and it tracked circulating CD8+ T-cell counts.

Using immunoSEQ multiplex PCR, the repertoire was profiled, and TCRdb retains in-frame clones only, with some absent. The sample comprises nearly 100,000 clones, 78% of which are singletons, and 25% to 40% rests with the top ten. The germline V gene encodes CDR1 SNHLY and CDR2 FYNNEI. The ends were cut back, 7 bases at V and 1 base at J, with 19 bases in the middle. The CDR3 extends over 16 amino acids. This clone was recorded once. No antigen is known for it. This TCR came from a human donor with chronic lymphocytic leukemia. The chain carries TRBV2 and TRBJ1-2, with a tentative D call TRBD1 (6 bases). The sample was PBMCs, taken after 12 months of ibrutinib treatment. The CDR3 bases are TGTGCCAGCATGGGCCTCAGGGGCGAACTTAACTATGGCTACACCTTC. Translation gives CASMGLRGELNYGYTF. Together with reference TRBV2 and TRBJ1-2, the CDR3 gives the full variable domain: EPEVTQTPSHQVTQMGQEVILRCVPISNHLYFYWYRQILGQKVEFLVSFYNNEISEKSEIFDDQFSVERPDGSNFTLKIRSTKLEDSAMYFCASMGLRGELNYGYTFGSGTRLTVV.